This T cell receptor (beta chain) emerged from a study of regulatory T cells in long-lasting Graves disease. Findings and caveats of the study: Among samples with persistent disease, TRBV28, TRBJ1-2 and TRBJ2-5 were favored. A greater number of public clonotypes (more than 2,500) was shared by persistent patients than by new patients (over 900).

The time point here: newly diagnosed GD, antithyroid drugs for less than 3 months. Construction of the TCR library relied on RNA isolated from PBMCs. The patients were drawn from one endocrinology department in Xi'an, China. This clonotype showed up many times. What it binds is unknown. In germline, CDR1 is SGHTS, CDR2 YDEGEE. CDR3 length equals 13 residues. The V end was cut by 5 bases, the J end by 0 bases, with 8 bases between. With iRepertoire HTBI primers and Arm-PCR of CDR3 regions, TCR beta libraries were built. One entry per CDR3 protein, called by TCRdb with MiXCR from the multiplex PCR reads. Among approximately 350,000 distinct CDR3 sequences listed, 15% to 20% were seen once. This same sample was also part of a study on T cells in Graves' hyperthyroidism and ophthalmopathy.

This TCR derives from a man aged 35 to 55 with Graves disease. The chain has TRBV5-8 and TRBJ1-1; D is unclear. The sample in question was peripheral blood mononuclear cells (PBMCs), obtained at new diagnosis, from a patient treated with antithyroid drugs. The CDR3 DNA is TGTGCCAGCAGGCTCGACATGAACACTGAAGCTTTCTTT. Translating gives CASRLDMNTEAFF.